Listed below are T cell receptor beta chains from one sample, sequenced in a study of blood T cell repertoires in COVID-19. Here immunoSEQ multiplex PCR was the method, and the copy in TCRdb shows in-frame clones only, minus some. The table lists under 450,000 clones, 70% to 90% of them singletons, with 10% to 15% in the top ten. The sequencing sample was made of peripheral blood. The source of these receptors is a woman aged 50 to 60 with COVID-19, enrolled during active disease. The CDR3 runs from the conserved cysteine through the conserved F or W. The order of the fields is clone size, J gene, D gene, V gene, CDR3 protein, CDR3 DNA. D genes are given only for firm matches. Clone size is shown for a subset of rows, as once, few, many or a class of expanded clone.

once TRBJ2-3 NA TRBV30 CAWTGGGDTQYF TGTGCCTGGACGGGTGGCGGAGATACGCAGTATTTT
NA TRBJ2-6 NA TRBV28 CASSIPLQRTGANVLTF TGTGCCAGCAGCATCCCCCTCCAGCGAACTGGGGCCAACGTCCTGACTTTC
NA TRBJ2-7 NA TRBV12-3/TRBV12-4 CASSRGIPEQYF TGTGCCAGCAGCCGGGGGATCCCCGAGCAGTACTTC
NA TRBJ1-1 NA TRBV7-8 CASSLRRVNTEAFF TGTGCCAGCAGCCTACGCCGGGTTAACACTGAAGCTTTCTTT
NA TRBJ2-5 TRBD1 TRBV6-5 CASSYRFRTGDGTQYF TGTGCCAGCAGTTACCGGTTCCGGACAGGAGATGGGACCCAGTACTTC
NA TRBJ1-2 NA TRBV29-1 CSVEGTLGSRVGYTF TGCAGCGTTGAAGGTACACTAGGAAGTCGGGTTGGCTACACCTTC
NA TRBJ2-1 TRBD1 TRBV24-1 CATSDLDRGSHNEQFF TGTGCCACCAGTGATTTAGACAGGGGATCCCACAATGAGCAGTTCTTC
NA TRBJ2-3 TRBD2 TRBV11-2 CASSLDLGLAGGSTDTQYF TGTGCCAGCAGCTTAGATCTGGGACTAGCGGGGGGGAGCACAGATACGCAGTATTTT
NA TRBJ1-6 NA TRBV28 CASSPVGGSYNSPLHF TGTGCCAGCAGTCCCGTTGGAGGCTCCTATAATTCACCCCTCCACTTT
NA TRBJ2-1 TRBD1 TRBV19 CASTLGQYYNEQFF TGTGCCAGTACCCTGGGACAGTACTACAATGAGCAGTTCTTC
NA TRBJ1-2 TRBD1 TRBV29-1 CSVSGGRHGYTF TGCAGCGTTTCAGGGGGGAGGCATGGCTACACCTTC
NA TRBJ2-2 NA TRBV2 CASSRGGLPNTGELFF TGTGCCAGCAGTAGGGGGGGGCTCCCTAACACCGGGGAGCTGTTTTTT
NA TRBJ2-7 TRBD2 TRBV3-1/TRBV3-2 CASSQGTSGAHEQYF TGTGCCAGCAGCCAGGGGACTAGCGGGGCCCACGAGCAGTACTTC
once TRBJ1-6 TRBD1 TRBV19 CASSAETGANSPLHF TGTGCCAGTAGTGCCGAGACAGGGGCTAATTCACCCCTCCACTTT
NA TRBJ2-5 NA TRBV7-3 CASSPRPRYRHQETQYF TGTGCCAGCAGCCCAAGGCCTAGATATAGGCACCAAGAGACCCAGTACTTC
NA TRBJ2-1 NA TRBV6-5 CASSSSARGTYNEQFF TGTGCCAGCAGTTCATCGGCAAGGGGAACTTACAATGAGCAGTTCTTC
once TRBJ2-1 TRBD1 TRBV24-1 CATSEVHRDREGEQFF TGTGCCACCAGTGAGGTACACCGGGACAGGGAAGGGGAGCAGTTCTTC
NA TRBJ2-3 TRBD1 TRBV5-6 CASSETGVDTQYF TGTGCCAGCAGCGAAACAGGGGTAGATACGCAGTATTTT
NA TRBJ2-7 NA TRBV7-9 CASSLVAAYEQYF TGTGCCAGCAGCTTAGTTGCGGCCTACGAGCAGTACTTC